This T cell receptor (beta chain) comes out of a study of CD8 T cells in Susac syndrome. With random hexamers, 0.5 to 1 ug RNA was reverse transcribed. A multiplex approach, immunoSEQ multiplex PCR, amplified TCR beta CDR3 across 54 Vbeta and 13 Jbeta. TCRdb analysed the immunoSEQ multiplex PCR reads with MiXCR anew, one entry per CDR3 protein. The sample shows around 190,000 distinct CDR3 sequences, about 95% of them seen only once. Germline V gene lookup returns CDR1 MDHEN and CDR2 SYDVKM. V was pared by 9 bases and J by 5 bases, with 3 bases of the junction left unmatched. The CDR3 totals 12 residues. Negative isolation yielded CD8+ and CD4+ T cells; FACS enriched TEMRA cells. Findings of the study overall: Individuals included in the TCR sequencing and HLA analysis were acknowledged by the study to be relatively few in number.

This clonotype has a single count. Its target is unknown. Sequencing was carried out using CD4+ T cells from PBMCs. The receptor comes from a human donor in good health. This chain joins TRBV28 and TRBJ2-1; TRBD2 aligns across 8 bases. CDR3 coding DNA: TGTGCCAGTAGCGGGATGAACAATGAGCAGTTCTTC. This sequence encodes CASSGMNNEQFF.